These 27 T cell receptor beta chains originate from one sample sequenced in a study of T cell responses to AZD1222 COVID-19 vaccine (TCRdb year 2021). The sample's time point, from its label and the paper: baseline before first vaccination. Library preparation was by the immunoSEQ multiplex PCR assay. In its TCRdb copy, this immuneACCESS table keeps in-frame sequences only and misses some clones. Where compared with another copy, unresolved V genes explain less than half of these, and the others have no known cause. For this sample there are 100,000 to 150,000 clones; less than 90% appear just once. 3.5% to 4.5% of the sample belongs to the ten largest clones. The specimen comprised peripheral blood, sampled on day 0 of AZD1222 vaccination. The receptor source for this set is an adult in good health.

This clone has a handful of counts. V gene TRBV15 combines with J gene TRBJ1-6; D not certain. The length of the CDR3 is 14 residues. CDR1 and CDR2 (germline): LNHNV, YYDKDF (reference sequence). The V and J ends lost 3 bases and 1 base respectively, with 4 bases between them. The CDR3 DNA sequence: TGTGCCACCAGCAGGCTATCCTATAATTCACCCCTCCACTTT. Residues: CATSRLSYNSPLHF.

The chain links TRBV5-1 to TRBJ2-2; 10 nucleotides match TRBD2. V was pared by 5 bases and J by 7 bases, with 5 bases of the junction left unmatched. The CDR3 is 14 residues long. CDR1 and CDR2 (germline): SGHRS, YFSETQ. Here the CDR3 DNA reads TGCGCCAGCAGGAGCGGGGGGGCCGGCGGGGAGCTGTTTTTT. Protein sequence: CASRSGGAGGELFF.

This chain connects TRBV6-5 to TRBJ1-1, with D possibly being TRBD1 (5 bases). CDR1 MNHEY and CDR2 SVGAGI come from the germline V gene. V shed 2 bases and J shed 5 bases, with 15 bases lying between them. CDR3 size: 15 residues. CDR3 sequence: CASSYGSGMGTEAFF. CDR3 bases: TGTGCCAGCAGTTACGGTTCAGGGATGGGGACTGAAGCTTTCTTT.

This clone was detected only a few times. The chain carries TRBV5-1 and TRBJ2-7, with 7 positions matching TRBD1. The CDR3 covers 14 residues. The germline V gene has CDR1 SGHRS and CDR2 YFSETQ. V shed 6 bases, J shed 2 bases, and the junction held 8 bases outside the gene matches. The CDR3 sequence: CASMGTEAPYEQYF. CDR3 in DNA: TGCGCCAGCATGGGGACAGAGGCCCCCTACGAGCAGTACTTC.

This clone was found a few times. The CDR3 reads CASSQGGYGQRYEQYF. CDR3 coding DNA: TGTGCCAGCAGCCAGGGGGGGTACGGGCAGCGGTACGAGCAGTACTTC. The V and J genes are TRBV3-1 (or the pseudogene TRBV3-2) and TRBJ2-7; 7 bases align to TRBD2. V shed 3 bases, J shed 4 bases, and the junction held 12 bases outside the gene matches. This CDR3 is built from 16 residues. Germline CDR1 is LGHDT and CDR2 is YNNKEL (reference sequence).

This clone was observed a few times. This chain connects TRBV2 to TRBJ1-3; D gene ambiguous. Germline-derived CDR1 and CDR2 are SNHLY and FYNNEI. The germline V and J ends were trimmed by 4 bases and 0 bases, with 7 bases remaining between them. This CDR3 has 14 amino acids. The CDR3 here is CASSGQTSGNTIYF. CDR3 bases: TGTGCCAGCAGTGGGCAGACCTCTGGAAACACCATATATTTT.

The V gene is TRBV2, the J gene TRBJ2-1, with D perhaps given as TRBD1 or TRBD2 (5 bases each). CDR3 size: 14 residues. Germline assignment: CDR1 SNHLY and CDR2 FYNNEI. V was shortened by 7 bases and J by 1 base, with 11 bases between the two germline ends. The CDR3 DNA follows: TGTGCCAGCATGGGGGAAGGGTCCTACAATGAGCAGTTCTTC. The encoded protein is CASMGEGSYNEQFF.

This rearrangement joins TRBV15 to TRBJ2-2; D is perhaps TRBD2 (7 bases). This CDR3 has 18 residues. Looked up from germline, CDR1 is LNHNV and CDR2 is YYDKDF (reference sequence). V lost 1 base to trimming and J lost 0 bases, with 15 bases between them. CDR3: CATSRVPGEGPNTGELFF. The DNA for the CDR3 is TGTGCCACCAGCAGAGTGCCAGGGGAGGGACCGAACACCGGGGAGCTGTTTTTT.

The chain is built from TRBV7-6 and TRBJ2-5, with D perhaps TRBD1 (6 bases). The CDR3 totals 15 residues. Trimming pared 0 bases from V and 5 bases from J, leaving 13 bases between. Germline V gives CDR1 SGHVS, CDR2 FNYEAQ. CDR3 DNA: TGTGCCAGCAGCTTAGCGACTACAGGGATGGAGACCCAGTACTTC. This encodes CASSLATTGMETQYF.

The genes are TRBV11-3 and TRBJ2-5; 9 nucleotides align to TRBD1. Germline V gene sequence: CDR1 SGHNT, CDR2 YENEEA. This CDR3 region has 14 residues. Trimming took 6 bases from V and 5 from J; bases not matched to a gene: 7. The CDR3 region is CASRDRGEGETQYF. The CDR3 bases are TGTGCCAGCAGGGACAGGGGCGAGGGGGAGACCCAGTACTTC.

The chain uses TRBV10-3 and TRBJ1-5; D ambiguous. Trimming removed 3 bases at V and 1 base at J, with 4 bases between. There are 13 residues in the CDR3. Germline loops: CDR1 ENHRY, CDR2 SYGVKD. CDR3 in DNA: TGTGCCATCAGTGAAAACAGCAATCAGCCCCAGCATTTT. Its translation is CAISENSNQPQHF.

The chain employs TRBV7-9 and TRBJ1-5; the D gene is possibly TRBD1 (5 bases). Germline loops: CDR1 SEHNR, CDR2 FQNEAQ (reference sequence). Trimming removed 4 bases from V and 4 bases from J, with 17 bases in between. This CDR3 is built from 16 residues. For the CDR3, the DNA is TGTGCCAGCAGCTGGGGAGGAGGGACTGATAATCAGCCCCAGCATTTT. Translated, it gives CASSWGGGTDNQPQHF.

The V and J genes are TRBV11-2 and TRBJ2-1, with 8 nucleotides matching TRBD2. The V gene end was trimmed by 5 bases and the J gene end by 5 bases; junction bases not matched to a gene: 8. CDR1 SGHAT and CDR2 FQNNGV come from the germline V gene. CDR3 length: 15 amino acids. The CDR3 bases are TGTGCCAGCAGCCAGGAATGGCGGGAGGACAATGAGCAGTTCTTC. It specifies CASSQEWREDNEQFF.

This clone came up a few times. The genes are TRBV15 and TRBJ2-5; 9 bases match TRBD2. The J segment lost 3 bases and the V segment lost 1 base, leaving 0 bases of the junction unmatched. The CDR3 is 14 residues long. Germline values: CDR1 LNHNV, CDR2 YYDKDF (reference sequence). The CDR3 coding sequence is TGTGCCACCAGCAGAGGACTAGCGGAAGAGACCCAGTACTTC. It is translated as CATSRGLAEETQYF.

The chain combines TRBV15 with TRBJ2-1; 8 bases align to TRBD1. This CDR3 spans 21 amino acids. CDR1 is LNHNV and CDR2 is YYDKDF in the germline V gene (reference sequence). The V segment lost 6 bases and the J segment 2 bases; nucleotides outside the gene matches: 24. The CDR3 protein is CATRTIQGDRTRVAPYNEQFF. The CDR3 nucleotides read TGTGCCACCAGGACCATACAAGGGGACAGGACCAGGGTCGCGCCCTACAATGAGCAGTTCTTC.

The rearrangement links TRBV12-5 to TRBJ2-2; D tentatively fits TRBD1 or TRBD2 (6 bases each). The CDR3 spans 14 residues. Germline V gene lookup returns CDR1 LGHNT and CDR2 FRNRAP. Trimming pared 6 bases from V and 3 bases from J, leaving 11 bases between. CDR3 nucleotide sequence: TGTGCTAGTGGCCCAGGGGAGGACACCGGGGAGCTGTTTTTT. The encoded protein is CASGPGEDTGELFF.

V is TRBV19 and J is TRBJ1-5, with D perhaps matching TRBD1 (6 bases). With 5 bases removed from V and 0 bases from J, the gap between germline ends came to 17 bases. Germline values: CDR1 LNHDA, CDR2 SQIVND (reference sequence). CDR3 size: 17 residues. The CDR3 nucleotides are TGTGCCAGTAGTCCTGTTGGGGGGGCTAATAGCAATCAGCCCCAGCATTTT. It yields the protein CASSPVGGANSNQPQHF. The full variable domain, its missing parts supplied by reference TRBV19 and TRBJ1-5, is DGGITQSPKYLFRKEGQNVTLSCEQNLNHDAMYWYRQDPGQGLRLIYYSQIVNDFQKGDIAEGYSVSREKKESFPLTVTSAQKNPTAFYLCASSPVGGANSNQPQHFGDGTRLSIL.

The chain recombines TRBV6-1 with TRBJ1-2, with D maybe TRBD1 (6 bases). Germline V gene lookup returns CDR1 MNHNS and CDR2 SASEGT. Between the trimmed V and J ends, which lost 2 bases and 4 bases, there was a span of 17 bases. This CDR3 is built from 16 residues. CDR3 nucleotide sequence: TGTGCCAGCAGTGAACCGACTACAGGGCTCCTCTATGGCTACACCTTC. Protein sequence: CASSEPTTGLLYGYTF.

The table lists this clone with a count of one. The chain combines TRBV27 with TRBJ2-7, with D possibly being TRBD2 (6 bases). V was trimmed by 3 bases and J by 0 bases, leaving 12 bases between them. Germline-derived CDR1 and CDR2 are MNHEY and SMNVEV (reference sequence). This CDR3 is 15 amino acids long. CDR3 protein: CASSFGGFSSYEQYF. CDR3 nucleotides: TGTGCCAGCAGTTTTGGGGGGTTTAGCTCCTACGAGCAGTACTTC.

The chain couples TRBV29-1 to TRBJ1-5; D might be TRBD1 (5 bases). Germline CDR1 is SQVTM and CDR2 is ANQGSEA. V shed 6 bases and J shed 2 bases, with 14 bases lying between them. The CDR3 extends over 14 amino acids. The CDR3 sequence is CSVSTPGGNQPQHF. CDR3 bases: TGCAGCGTGTCGACCCCGGGGGGCAATCAGCCCCAGCATTTT.

This chain links TRBV9 with TRBJ1-5; D is ambiguous. V dropped 0 bases and J dropped 6 bases, with 7 bases sitting between them. Germline V gene sequence: CDR1 SGDLS, CDR2 YYNGEE. This CDR3 contains 13 residues. The CDR3 DNA is TGTGCCAGCAGCGTAGGGGTAGCTCAGCCCCAGCATTTT. Translated, it gives CASSVGVAQPQHF.

In this sample, this clone turned up a few times. This CDR3 is CASSYLGGGTDTQYF. CDR3 DNA sequence: TGTGCCAGCAGTTACCTGGGTGGGGGCACAGATACGCAGTATTTT. The gene calls are TRBV6-2 or TRBV6-3 and TRBJ2-3; D is undetermined. The germline gives CDR1 MNHEY, CDR2 SVGEGT. This CDR3 is built from 15 residues. Trimming took off 2 bases at V and 1 base at J, with 10 bases between the two ends.

This chain uses TRBV11-3 with TRBJ1-1; D call uncertain. The CDR3 is 16 residues long. The germline V gene encodes CDR1 SGHNT and CDR2 YENEEA. The germline V and J ends were trimmed by 4 bases and 0 bases, with 15 bases remaining between them. CDR3 nucleotides: TGTGCCAGCAGCTCCCCTCTCGGCCGGGTGAACACTGAAGCTTTCTTT. Protein sequence: CASSSPLGRVNTEAFF.

The chain links TRBV27 to TRBJ2-3; TRBD2 agrees at 11 bases. The V gene end was trimmed by 8 bases and the J gene end by 3 bases; junction bases not matched to a gene: 4. Germline assignment: CDR1 MNHEY and CDR2 SMNVEV (reference sequence). The CDR3 consists of 14 residues. CDR3 residues: CASQLAGATDTQYF. The CDR3 DNA reads TGTGCCAGCCAACTAGCGGGAGCGACAGATACGCAGTATTTT.

This clone occurred once. The chain carries TRBV21-1 and TRBJ1-5. TRBV21-1 is a known pseudogene. CDR3 length equals 16 residues. Here the CDR3 reads CASSKAQGGADQPQHF. For the CDR3, the DNA is TGTGCCAGCAGCAAAGCGCAGGGGGGGGCTGATCAGCCCCAGCATTTT.

The V gene is TRBV5-1, the J gene TRBJ1-1; D is perhaps TRBD1 (5 bases). V lost 5 bases and J lost 1, with 9 bases in between. Per germline, CDR1 SGHRS and CDR2 YFSETQ. CDR3 length: 13 amino acids. CDR3 in DNA: TGCGCCAGCAGTTTTACAGGGAACACTGAAGCTTTCTTT. Protein sequence: CASSFTGNTEAFF.

This clone showed up just once. The rearrangement uses TRBV3-1 (or the pseudogene TRBV3-2) and TRBJ1-6; 7 positions agree with TRBD1. CDR3 length: 16 residues. V gave up 0 bases and J gave up 7 bases; unmatched junction bases: 6. Looked up from germline, CDR1 is LGHDT and CDR2 is YNNKEL (reference sequence). As DNA, the CDR3 is TGTGCCAGCAGCCAAGAACCCGGCAGGGGGAATTCACCCCTCCACTTT. Its translation is CASSQEPGRGNSPLHF.